This T cell receptor (beta chain) comes out of a study of blood T cell repertoires in COVID-19. Profiled with immunoSEQ multiplex PCR; TCRdb holds only in-frame clones, not every one. This table holds 170,000 or so clones, around nine tenths found once. The CDR3 covers 18 residues. Germline values: CDR1 LNHDA, CDR2 SQIVND (reference sequence). V dropped 3 bases and J dropped 0; count of bases not matched to a gene: 8. Sequencing was performed on peripheral blood. The chain uses TRBV19 and TRBJ2-2, with 9 bases that match TRBD1. The TCR comes from a woman in her late teens or twenties who had recovered from COVID-19. CDR3 in amino acids: CASSIGPTGGANTGELFF. CDR3 nucleotide sequence: TGTGCCAGTAGTATTGGGCCTACAGGGGGCGCGAACACCGGGGAGCTGTTTTTT.